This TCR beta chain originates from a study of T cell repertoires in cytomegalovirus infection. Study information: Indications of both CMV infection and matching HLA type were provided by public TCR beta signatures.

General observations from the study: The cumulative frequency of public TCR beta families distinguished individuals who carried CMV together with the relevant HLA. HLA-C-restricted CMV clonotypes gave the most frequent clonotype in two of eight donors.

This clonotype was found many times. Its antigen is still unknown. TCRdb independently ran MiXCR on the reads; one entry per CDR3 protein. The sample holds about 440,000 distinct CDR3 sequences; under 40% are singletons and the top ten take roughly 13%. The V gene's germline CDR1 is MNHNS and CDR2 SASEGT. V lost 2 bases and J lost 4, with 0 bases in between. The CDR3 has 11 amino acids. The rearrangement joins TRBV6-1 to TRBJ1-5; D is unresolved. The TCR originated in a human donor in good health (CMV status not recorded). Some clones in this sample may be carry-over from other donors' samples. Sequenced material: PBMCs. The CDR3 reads CASSENQPQHF. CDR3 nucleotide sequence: TGTGCCAGCAGTGAAAATCAGCCCCAGCATTTT.